This TCR beta chain was obtained from a study of identical twins. From germline, CDR1 is SQVTM and CDR2 ANQGSEA. The CDR3 length is 13 residues. V lost 0 bases, J lost 8 bases, and 13 bases lay in between. The sample holds a few counts of this clonotype. Through template switching, a universal primer site was introduced, and the cDNA contained unique molecular identifiers. TCRdb analysed the 5' RACE reads with MiXCR anew, one entry per CDR3 protein. Altogether approximately 700,000 distinct CDR3 sequences are present, around a sixth being singletons, with the ten largest covering about 12%. The same specimen was also included in a second study, on T cells expressing NK-cell markers. Per that paper: There were seven HCMV-seropositive donors and one seronegative donor among the eight sequenced. NKG2C+ dominant clonotype frequencies in 6 or 7 donors were about 1.0-8% of CD8+ T cells. The study did not resolve the HCMV specificity of expanded NKG2C+ T cell clones.

The J gene is TRBJ1-2, the V gene TRBV29-1; D remains ambiguous. Sequencing was performed on PBMCs. The TCR originated in a woman between 18 and 29 years old in good health. In nucleotides, the CDR3 is TGCAGCGTTGAAGATCCCCGGGGAAACGGCTACACCTTC. Encoded protein: CSVEDPRGNGYTF.